This is a list of T cell receptor beta chains from one sample in a study of blood T cell repertoires in COVID-19. Sequencing used immunoSEQ multiplex PCR; TCRdb keeps in-frame clones, though not all of them. The sample lists roughly 200,000 clones, approximately 84% occurring once. The sequencing sample was made of peripheral blood. These receptors came from a man aged 45-65 years with active or convalescent COVID-19. CDR3s include the opening cysteine and the closing phenylalanine or tryptophan. The D gene is left open where the match is weak. Size tells how often a clone was seen (once, few, many) or the class of an expanded clone, and some rows leave it out.

clone_size d_call j_call v_call cdr3_nt cdr3_aa
- - TRBJ1-3 TRBV7-6 TGTGCCAGCAGCTTAGCGCCTGAGGGATTATACTCTGGAAACACCATATATTTT CASSLAPEGLYSGNTIYF
- TRBD1 TRBJ1-2 TRBV7-8 TGTGCCAGCAGCCGTGGAGGACAGGCCGGACTGGGTGGCTACACCTTC CASSRGGQAGLGGYTF
- TRBD1 TRBJ2-7 TRBV6-5 TGTGCCAGCAGTCGGGACAGGGCTTCCTACGAGCAGTACTTC CASSRDRASYEQYF
- TRBD2 TRBJ2-3 TRBV7-8 TGTGCCAGCAGCTTAGCAGCGGGGGGGCCCTCAGGCACAGATACGCAGTATTTT CASSLAAGGPSGTDTQYF
- TRBD1 TRBJ2-3 TRBV7-3 TGTGCCAGCAGCCAAAGGGGACAGGGGGTAGATACGCAGTATTTT CASSQRGQGVDTQYF
- TRBD1 TRBJ1-1 TRBV19 TGTGCCAGTAGGTTAGGGGGCGTGAACACTGAAGCTTTCTTT CASRLGGVNTEAFF
- TRBD1 TRBJ2-7 TRBV27 TGTGCCAGCAGTTGGATAGGGACAGGGGCGAACGAGCAGTACTTC CASSWIGTGANEQYF
- TRBD1 TRBJ2-7 TRBV3-1/TRBV3-2 TGTGCCAGCAGGGGCCGAGCTCTCGGACAGGGGTTCCACGAGCAGTACTTC CASRGRALGQGFHEQYF
- TRBD1 TRBJ1-1 TRBV9 TGTGCCAGCAGCCCCGCCGACAGGGGGAACACTGAAGCTTTCTTT CASSPADRGNTEAFF
- TRBD2 TRBJ2-3 TRBV6-1 TGTGCCAGCAGTGAAATAGCGGGGGGTGGAAACACAGATACGCAGTATTTT CASSEIAGGGNTDTQYF
- TRBD1 TRBJ1-2 TRBV12-3/TRBV12-4 TGTGCCAGCAGTTTACGGGACAGGGTTGGCTACACCTTC CASSLRDRVGYTF
- TRBD2 TRBJ2-1 TRBV27 TGTGCCAGCAGTCCCGGACTAGCGGGGGGGCGTACAAACAATGAGCAGTTCTTC CASSPGLAGGRTNNEQFF
- - TRBJ2-1 TRBV20-1 TGCAGTGCTAGAGTTCTAGATGAGCAGTTCTTC CSARVLDEQFF
- TRBD1 TRBJ1-2 TRBV5-1 TGCGCCAGCAGCTTCCAGGGGGATGGCTACACCTTC CASSFQGDGYTF
- - TRBJ1-3 TRBV5-1 TGCGCCAGCGGAACAGGTGGAAGTGGGGCCGTCTCTGGAAACACCATATATTTT CASGTGGSGAVSGNTIYF
- - TRBJ1-5 TRBV28 TGTGCCATTTCGCAGGGATACGGCAATCAGCCCCAGCATTTT CAISQGYGNQPQHF
once - TRBJ2-1 TRBV5-1 TGCGCCAGCAGCCTCCGCGGGGTCGATGAGCAGTTCTTC CASSLRGVDEQFF
once - TRBJ2-5 TRBV28 TGTGCCAGCAGTCCTCCCCCCGGGGGAGAGACCCAGTACTTC CASSPPPGGETQYF
few - TRBJ1-2 TRBV6-1 TGTGCCAGCAGTGAACCCATCGGCGGAAGCTATGGCTACACCTTC CASSEPIGGSYGYTF
- - TRBJ1-1 TRBV18 TGTGCCAGCTCTCAATTAACAGGAGACACTGAAGCTTTCTTT CASSQLTGDTEAFF
- - TRBJ1-1 TRBV6-5 TGTGCCAGCACCGGACAGTTGAACACTGAAGCTTTCTTT CASTGQLNTEAFF
few TRBD2 TRBJ2-4 TRBV6-2/TRBV6-3 TGTGCCAGCAGTTCAGGACTAGCGGGGGGGTTCGGGAACATTCAGTACTTC CASSSGLAGGFGNIQYF
- TRBD2 TRBJ2-5 TRBV9 TGTGCCAGCAGTCCTCTGGCGGGGGAGCAAGAGACCCAGTACTTC CASSPLAGEQETQYF
- - TRBJ1-5 TRBV7-3 TGTGCCAGCAGGTTCCAAAATCAGGGGCGTAATCAGCCCCAGCATTTT CASRFQNQGRNQPQHF
- - TRBJ1-6 TRBV5-8 TGTGCCAGCAGCCTAGTGTTGGACACCATCGGTAATTCACCCCTCCACTTT CASSLVLDTIGNSPLHF
- - TRBJ2-7 TRBV5-1 TGCGCCAGCAGCTTGGTAGGGGGTTACGAGCAGTACTTC CASSLVGGYEQYF
- TRBD2 TRBJ2-7 TRBV7-6 TGTGCCAGCAGCTTGGCTAGCGGGGGGGGCTACGAGCAGTACTTC CASSLASGGGYEQYF
once - TRBJ2-1 TRBV29-1 TGCAGCTCCTGGACCTCGGGGGATGAGCAGTTCTTC CSSWTSGDEQFF
few TRBD2 TRBJ2-4 TRBV5-1 TGCGCCAGCAGCTTGGGAGGCGGGGGACGTCAGTACTTC CASSLGGGGRQYF
- - TRBJ1-5 TRBV7-8 TGTGCCAGCAGCTTAGCGGCAGGATCTCAGCCCCAGCATTTT CASSLAAGSQPQHF
- TRBD1 TRBJ1-2 TRBV12-5 TGTGCTAGCAGGGGGCAATGGGACTATGGCTACACCTTC CASRGQWDYGYTF
once - TRBJ1-2 TRBV6-1 TGTGCCAGCAGTGAACGGGGAAACTATGGCTACACCTTC CASSERGNYGYTF
- - TRBJ2-2 TRBV2 TGTGCCAGCAGTGGACAGGGGAGGGGCACCGGGGAGCTGTTTTTT CASSGQGRGTGELFF
few TRBD2 TRBJ2-7 TRBV9 TGTGCCAGCAGCCCCCACCCCCCCCTAGCGGGGGCTAGCTCCTACGAGCAGTACTTC CASSPHPPLAGASSYEQYF
- - TRBJ1-1 TRBV4-1 TGCGCCAGCAGCCAAGAGCCCGCGAAGGGGGCTTTCTTT CASSQEPAKGAFF
- TRBD2 TRBJ2-2 TRBV9 TGTGCCAGCAGCGTTCGGGCTAGCGGGGGGAAGAACACCGGGGAGCTGTTTTTT CASSVRASGGKNTGELFF
- TRBD2 TRBJ2-3 TRBV24-1 TGTGCCACCAGTGATCCGCCGGGACTAGCGGGGGGCCAAACTAGCACAGATACGCAGTATTTT CATSDPPGLAGGQTSTDTQYF
few - TRBJ1-5 TRBV6-5 TGTGCCAGCAGCCCAGGGGTGGGCAATCAGCCCCAGCATTTT CASSPGVGNQPQHF
- TRBD2 TRBJ2-5 TRBV19 TGTGCCAGTAAGGCTAGCGGGGAAAGAGAGACCCAGTACTTC CASKASGERETQYF
- TRBD1 TRBJ1-5 TRBV7-9 TGTGCCAGCAGCTCCTCCAACAGGGGTAGCAATCAGCCCCAGCATTTT CASSSSNRGSNQPQHF
- TRBD2 TRBJ2-3 TRBV3-1/TRBV3-2 TGTGCCAGCAGCCCTAGCGGGGGGGTGTCAGATACGCAGTATTTT CASSPSGGVSDTQYF
- - TRBJ1-4 TRBV5-1 TGCGCCAGCAGCTTGGATTCCAGTACTAATGAAAAACTGTTTTTT CASSLDSSTNEKLFF
- - TRBJ2-5 TRBV2 TGTGCCAGCAGTGACGCGGCGGCCCAAGAGACCCAGTACTTC CASSDAAAQETQYF
few - TRBJ1-5 TRBV19 TGTGCCAGTAGTATTGAGTATAGCAATCAGCCCCAGCATTTT CASSIEYSNQPQHF
- TRBD1 TRBJ1-2 TRBV10-1 TGCGCCAGCACCTCCGGGACAGGGGGCGTAGAGAATGGCTACACCTTC CASTSGTGGVENGYTF
- - TRBJ2-2 TRBV5-4 TGTGCCAGCAGCTTGGAAAATGGCGAGGAGGGGGAGCTGTTTTTT CASSLENGEEGELFF
- - TRBJ1-2 TRBV5-4 TGTGCCAGCAGCTTGGATAGGGGAGGGGGTGGCTACACCTTC CASSLDRGGGGYTF
- TRBD1 TRBJ2-2 TRBV24-1 TGTGCCACCAGTGATTATGGACAGGGGGACACCGGGGAGCTGTTTTTT CATSDYGQGDTGELFF
- - TRBJ2-3 TRBV2 TGTGCCAGCAGTGAATTGAGAGATACGCAGTATTTT CASSELRDTQYF
few - TRBJ2-7 TRBV3-1/TRBV3-2 TGTGCCAGCAGCTTGGGACACACCTACGAGCAGTACTTC CASSLGHTYEQYF
- TRBD1 TRBJ2-1 TRBV24-1 TGTGCCACCAGTGACAGGACAGGGGGCCGGGCCAACAATGAGCAGTTCTTC CATSDRTGGRANNEQFF
- - TRBJ2-2 TRBV5-4 TGTGCCAGCAGCTTGGCGGACACCGGGGAGCTGTTTTTT CASSLADTGELFF
- - TRBJ1-6 TRBV18 TGTGCCAGCTCACCCTCCCGAGCAGGGAATTCACCCCTCCACTTT CASSPSRAGNSPLHF
- TRBD1 TRBJ2-3 TRBV28 TGTGCCAGCAGCTTGACAGGGCCAGATACGCAGTATTTT CASSLTGPDTQYF